This T cell receptor (beta chain) was recovered during a study of vaccination effects on CD4 cells after COVID-19. Comments on this clone: Its antigen is undetermined.

The CDR3 is 15 residues long. Per the germline V gene, CDR1 is SEHNR and CDR2 is FQNEAQ (reference sequence). Trimming cost V 6 bases and J 4 bases, with 16 bases left between them. ViraFEST used viral peptide pools to expand antigen-specific CD4+ T cells before sequencing. Upon completion of about ten days in culture, CD4+ T cells were isolated. Neither prior SARS-CoV-2 infection nor positive nucleocapsid antibodies were present in the vaccine recipients. Wells containing a few million PBMC each were cultured with about 9 IU/ml IL-2 and about 10 ug/ml peptides. Using immunoSEQ multiplex PCR, the repertoire was profiled, and TCRdb retains in-frame clones only, with some absent. The sample holds around 11,000 clones, about 74% seen once.

The sample here was CD4+ T cells from PBMCs cultured with HCoV-229E spike peptides, taken before COVID-19 vaccination. The clonotype was recovered from a human donor who received a COVID-19 vaccine. J is TRBJ2-1 and V is TRBV7-9; D remains ambiguous. This CDR3 is CASSLTTTYYNEQFF. The CDR3 DNA is TGTGCCAGCAGTCTTACTACAACGTATTACAATGAGCAGTTCTTC.